The next 5 T cell receptor beta chains were all read from a single sample in a study of T cell responses to AZD1222 COVID-19 vaccine (dated by TCRdb to 2020 to 2023). What the time point label conveys for this sample: about 28 days (+/-7) after the second vaccine dose. Libraries were made using the immunoSEQ multiplex PCR assay. In its TCRdb copy, this immuneACCESS table keeps in-frame sequences only and misses some clones. Where compared with another copy, unresolved V genes explain less than half of these, and the others have no known cause. This sample holds approximately 61,000 clones; about four fifths were observed only once. The biggest ten clones account for around 28% of the sample. The sample was peripheral blood, taken 28 days after the second AZD1222 dose. These receptors were taken from an adult who received the AZD1222 COVID-19 vaccine.

The chain joins TRBV5-1 to TRBJ2-1; 8 positions match TRBD1. The V gene's germline CDR1 is SGHRS and CDR2 YFSETQ. The CDR3 length is 14 residues. The ends lost 4 bases at V and 8 bases at J; junction bases unmatched: 8. This CDR3 is CASSQNRGVYEQFF. The CDR3 nucleotides read TGCGCCAGCAGCCAAAACAGGGGGGTCTATGAGCAGTTCTTC.

The chain joins TRBV3-1 (or the pseudogene TRBV3-2) to TRBJ1-1, with D hard to call. The germline V gene encodes CDR1 LGHDT and CDR2 YNNKEL (reference sequence). This CDR3 comprises 13 residues. V dropped 0 bases and J dropped 6 bases, with 8 bases sitting between them. CDR3 in amino acids: CASSQEVVSEAFF. The CDR3 DNA reads as TGTGCCAGCAGCCAAGAGGTGGTCTCTGAAGCTTTCTTT.

The V call is TRBV5-1, the J call TRBJ2-1, with 15 bases fitting TRBD2. Per the germline V gene, CDR1 is SGHRS and CDR2 is YFSETQ. With V trimmed by 4 bases and J by 7 bases, 15 bases remained unmatched. The CDR3 is made up of 19 amino acids. CDR3 amino acids: CASSLLWTSGRAIGNEQFF. For the CDR3, the DNA is TGCGCCAGCAGCCTTCTATGGACTAGCGGGAGGGCCATTGGGAATGAGCAGTTCTTC. Together with reference TRBV5-1 and TRBJ2-1, the CDR3 gives the full variable domain: KAGVTQTPRYLIKTRGQQVTLSCSPISGHRSVSWYQQTPGQGLQFLFEYFSETQRNKGNFPGRFSGRQFSNSRSEMNVSTLELGDSALYLCASSLLWTSGRAIGNEQFFGPGTRLTVL.

The V and J genes are TRBV28 and TRBJ1-5, with a possible D match to TRBD1 (5 bases). The CDR3 runs to 16 residues. Germline V gives CDR1 MDHEN, CDR2 SYDVKM. V shed 6 bases and J shed 5 bases, with 20 bases lying between them. The CDR3: CASSRLNGVGDQPQHF. The CDR3 bases are TGTGCCAGCAGCCGCCTCAATGGGGTAGGGGATCAGCCCCAGCATTTT.

This chain links TRBV6-2 or TRBV6-3 with TRBJ2-7, with 11 nucleotides matching TRBD2. From germline, CDR1 is MNHEY and CDR2 SVGEGT. The CDR3 is made up of 18 amino acids. Germline trimming cut 5 bases from V and 3 bases from J; bases unmatched to any gene: 15. CDR3 region: CASSTRGLAVGPLYEQYF. The CDR3 bases are TGTGCCAGCAGTACGCGGGGACTAGCGGTCGGCCCCCTCTACGAGCAGTACTTC.